This T cell receptor (beta chain) was recovered during a study of OX40 agonist ivuxolimab in advanced cancers. Turning to the study itself: Patients receiving dose escalation had hepatocellular carcinoma, melanoma, renal cell or head and neck cancer. Findings and caveats of the study: Not determined was the antigen specificity of the expanded peripheral T cells.

Note on this clone: Its antigen is unidentified.

Systemic immunosuppression or a history of autoimmune disease excluded patients. The CDR3 is made up of 12 amino acids. Germline CDR1 is SGHRS and CDR2 is YFSETQ. With 5 bases removed from V and 3 bases from J, the gap between germline ends came to 7 bases. Some clones are missing from TCRdb's copy, which holds only in-frame ones; the method was immunoSEQ multiplex PCR. The table records tens of thousands of clones, 80% to 90% of them present only once. The chain employs TRBV5-1 and TRBJ2-3; D is unresolved. This TCR derives from an adult with an advanced solid tumor such as melanoma, head and neck, liver or kidney cancer. The sequences come from CD4+ or CD8+ T cells sorted from blood, collected in a trial of the OX40 agonist ivuxolimab. Here the CDR3 DNA reads TGCGCCAGCAGACAAGGGACAGATACGCAGTATTTT. Its protein product is CASRQGTDTQYF.